This TCR beta chain is drawn from a study of shared clonotypes between healthy human individuals. Study overall: Two female and a few male donors aged 18 to 49 were enrolled. Each donor had three CD4 naive, three CD4 memory, two CD8 naive and one CD8 memory plate.

Here immunoSEQ multiplex PCR was the method, and the copy in TCRdb shows in-frame clones only, minus some. The sample carries around 2,000,000 clones, around 95% recorded once. This receptor was identified in a man younger than 35 in good health. Source material: naive CD4+ T cells sorted from blood. Specified subset: CD45RA+ positively selected.

The CDR3 region has the DNA TGTGCCAGCAGTGAACTAGCGAGCTCCTACGAGCAGTACTTC. Its translation: CASSELASSYEQYF. The rearrangement uses TRBV2 and TRBJ2-7, with D possibly being TRBD2 (6 bases). Per the germline V gene, CDR1 is SNHLY and CDR2 is FYNNEI. Between the trimmed V and J ends, which lost 2 bases and 0 bases, there was a span of 8 bases. The CDR3 totals 14 residues.